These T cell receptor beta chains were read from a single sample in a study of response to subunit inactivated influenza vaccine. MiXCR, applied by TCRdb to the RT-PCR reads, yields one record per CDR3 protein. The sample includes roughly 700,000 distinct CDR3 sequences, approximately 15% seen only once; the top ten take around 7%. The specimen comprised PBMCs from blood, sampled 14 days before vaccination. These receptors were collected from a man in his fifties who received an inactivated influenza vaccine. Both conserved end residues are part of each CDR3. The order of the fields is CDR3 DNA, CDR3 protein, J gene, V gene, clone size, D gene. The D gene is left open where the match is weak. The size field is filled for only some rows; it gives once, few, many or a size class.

TGCAGCGTTGAAGACTTAAGGCGGGGTCCTTACAATGAGCAGTTCTTC CSVEDLRRGPYNEQFF TRBJ2-1 TRBV29-1 . .
TGTGCCAGCAGTAGACGGACAGGGGTCTACAATGAGCAGTTCTTC CASSRRTGVYNEQFF TRBJ2-1 TRBV6-2/TRBV6-3 few TRBD1
TGTGCCAGCAGCCAACCGTGGCGGGGGAGCTCCTACAATGAGCAGTTCTTC CASSQPWRGSSYNEQFF TRBJ2-1 TRBV3-1 . TRBD2
TGTGCCAGTAGTCCCCAATCGGGCAATCAGCCCCAGCATTTT CASSPQSGNQPQHF TRBJ1-5 TRBV19 . .
TGCGCCAGCAGCACCGGACAGGACGTTAACTATGGCTACACCTTC CASSTGQDVNYGYTF TRBJ1-2 TRBV5-1 few TRBD1
TGTGCCAGCAGTTCACTGCGGGAGATCTCCTACGAGCAGTACTTC CASSSLREISYEQYF TRBJ2-7 TRBV6-2/TRBV6-3 . TRBD2
TGTGCCTGGAGTGTTCCCGACAGGGTCTGGGGTGGCTACACCTTC CAWSVPDRVWGGYTF TRBJ1-2 TRBV30 few TRBD1
TGTGCCAGCTCACCAAGCCCAGACAGGGCCTACGAGCAGTACTTC CASSPSPDRAYEQYF TRBJ2-7 TRBV18 . TRBD1
TGTGCCATCAAAACGGGTAGCACAGATACGCAGTATTTT CAIKTGSTDTQYF TRBJ2-3 TRBV10-3 . .
TGTGCCAGCAGCCGACGAGGGGGCACAGAGCAGTACTTC CASSRRGGTEQYF TRBJ2-7 TRBV4-2 . TRBD1
TGCAGTGCTAGAGGGACAGGATCCCTGAACACTGAAGCTTTCTTT CSARGTGSLNTEAFF TRBJ1-1 TRBV20-1 few TRBD1
TGTGCCAGCACCGCGATGGGACAGAACACAGATACGCAGTATTTT CASTAMGQNTDTQYF TRBJ2-3 TRBV12-3/TRBV12-4 many TRBD1
TGCAGTGCTATAGCGGGAGGGACGGGGGATACGCAGTATTTT CSAIAGGTGDTQYF TRBJ2-3 TRBV20-1 many TRBD2
TGCAGCGTTGGCTCGGGGACAACGGTCCACGAGCAGTACTTC CSVGSGTTVHEQYF TRBJ2-7 TRBV29-1 few .
TGTGCCAGCAGCTCACGACTGGGCGGAACCTTACAAGAGACCCAGTACTTC CASSSRLGGTLQETQYF TRBJ2-5 TRBV11-2 . .
TGTGCCAGCAAGGGTTATAGCAATCAGCCCCAGCATTTT CASKGYSNQPQHF TRBJ1-5 TRBV2 . .
TGCAGCGTCTCGTCCGGGACAGGGATAGGGGCCAACGTCCTGACTTTC CSVSSGTGIGANVLTF TRBJ2-6 TRBV29-1 . TRBD1
TGTGCCAGCAGCTTAGGCAGGACGATTAATTCACCCCTCCACTTT CASSLGRTINSPLHF TRBJ1-6 TRBV7-9 . .
TGTGCCAGCAGCTTTTTACCTACTCTGGAGACCCAGTACTTC CASSFLPTLETQYF TRBJ2-5 TRBV7-2 few .
TGTGCCAGCAGCATTTTCCTAGCGGGAGACGGGGGGGCAGATACGCAGTATTTT CASSIFLAGDGGADTQYF TRBJ2-3 TRBV11-2 . TRBD2
TGTGCCAGCAGTCCCCTGGGAGGGACCGGGGAGCTGTTTTTT CASSPLGGTGELFF TRBJ2-2 TRBV3-1 many TRBD2
TGCAGTGCTCTACAACAGGGGACTTCCTACGAGCAGTACTTC CSALQQGTSYEQYF TRBJ2-7 TRBV20-1 . .
TGTGCCAGTAACTCGGACAGGGGGATGGATGAGCAGTTCTTC CASNSDRGMDEQFF TRBJ2-1 TRBV19 . TRBD1
TGTGCCAGCAGCGCCAGCGGGGGGCCTAACAATGAGCAGTTCTTC CASSASGGPNNEQFF TRBJ2-1 TRBV7-2 few TRBD2
TGTGCCAGCAGTTACGGAGGGACGGCGAACACTGAAGCTTTCTTT CASSYGGTANTEAFF TRBJ1-1 TRBV6-2/TRBV6-3 few .
TGCGCCAGCAGCCCCCAACAGGGGGCGACCGGGGCCAACGTCCTGACTTTC CASSPQQGATGANVLTF TRBJ2-6 TRBV4-3 . TRBD1
TGTGCCAGCAGCTTGTTGGCCAGGGGGGTCGCCTACGAGCAGTACTTC CASSLLARGVAYEQYF TRBJ2-7 TRBV7-8 few .
TGCAGTGCTAGGGGGGGACTAGGGGGTCAGACCCAGTACTTC CSARGGLGGQTQYF TRBJ2-5 TRBV20-1 few TRBD2
TGTGCCAGCAGTCCCTCTAGCGCCGGGGAGCTGTTTTTT CASSPSSAGELFF TRBJ2-2 TRBV12-3/TRBV12-4 few .
TGTGCCAGCAGTTCAGCTAACCATTGGACAGGTGGTGGCTACACCTTC CASSSANHWTGGGYTF TRBJ1-2 TRBV28 . TRBD1
TGTGCCAGCAGCCGCGATAGCAGGATGGTGGCTTTCTTT CASSRDSRMVAFF TRBJ1-1 TRBV7-2 . .
TGTGCCAGCAGTCCCCGGGTGAACTATGGCTACACCTTC CASSPRVNYGYTF TRBJ1-2 TRBV6-6 few .